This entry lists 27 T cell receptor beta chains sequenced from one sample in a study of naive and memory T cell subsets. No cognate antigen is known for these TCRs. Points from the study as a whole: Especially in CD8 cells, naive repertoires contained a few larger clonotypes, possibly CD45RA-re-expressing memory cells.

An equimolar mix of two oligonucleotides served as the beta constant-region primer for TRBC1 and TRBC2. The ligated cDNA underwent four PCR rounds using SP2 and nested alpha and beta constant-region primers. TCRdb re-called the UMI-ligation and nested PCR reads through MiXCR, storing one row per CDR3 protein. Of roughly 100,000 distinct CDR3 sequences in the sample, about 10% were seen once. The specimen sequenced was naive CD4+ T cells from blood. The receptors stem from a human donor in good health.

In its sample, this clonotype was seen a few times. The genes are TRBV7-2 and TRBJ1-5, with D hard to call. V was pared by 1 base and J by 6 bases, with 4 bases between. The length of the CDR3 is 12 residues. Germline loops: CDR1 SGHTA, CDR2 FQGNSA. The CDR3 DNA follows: TGTGCCAGCAGCTTAGGTCGTCAGCCCCAGCATTTT. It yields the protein CASSLGRQPQHF.

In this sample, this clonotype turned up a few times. CDR3 sequence (DNA): TGCAGTGCTAGTCCTAGCGGGAGGGCTGCTCAGTACTTC. It is translated as CSASPSGRAAQYF. The chain couples TRBV20-1 to TRBJ2-4; 12 nucleotides match TRBD2. V was pared by 3 bases and J by 12 bases, with 6 bases of the junction left unmatched. There are 13 residues in the CDR3. CDR1 and CDR2 from the germline V gene are DFQATT and SNEGSKA (reference sequence).

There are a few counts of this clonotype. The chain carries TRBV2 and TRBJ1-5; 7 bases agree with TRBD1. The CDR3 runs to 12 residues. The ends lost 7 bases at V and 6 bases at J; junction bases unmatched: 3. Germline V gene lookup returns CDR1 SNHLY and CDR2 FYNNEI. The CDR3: CASKPGGQPQHF. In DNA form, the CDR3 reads TGTGCCAGCAAACCAGGGGGTCAGCCCCAGCATTTT.

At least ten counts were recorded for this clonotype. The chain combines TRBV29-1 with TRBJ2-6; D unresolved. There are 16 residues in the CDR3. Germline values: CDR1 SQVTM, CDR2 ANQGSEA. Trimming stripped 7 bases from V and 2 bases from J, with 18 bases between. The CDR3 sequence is CSAPSGGSTGANVLTF. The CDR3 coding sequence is TGCAGCGCCCCGTCGGGTGGCAGCACTGGGGCCAACGTCCTGACTTTC.

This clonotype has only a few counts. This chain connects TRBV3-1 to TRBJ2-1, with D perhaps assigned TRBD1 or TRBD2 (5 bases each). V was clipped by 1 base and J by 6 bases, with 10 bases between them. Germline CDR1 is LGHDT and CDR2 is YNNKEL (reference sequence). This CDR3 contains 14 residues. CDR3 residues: CASSQARGVNEQFF. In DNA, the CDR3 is TGTGCCAGCAGCCAAGCCAGAGGGGTCAATGAGCAGTTCTTC.

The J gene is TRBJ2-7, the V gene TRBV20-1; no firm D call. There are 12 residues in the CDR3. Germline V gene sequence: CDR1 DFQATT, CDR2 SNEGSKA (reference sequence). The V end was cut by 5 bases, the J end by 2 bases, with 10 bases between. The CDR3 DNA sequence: TGCAGTGCTTTGAGAGGAACCTACGAGCAGTACTTC. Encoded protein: CSALRGTYEQYF.

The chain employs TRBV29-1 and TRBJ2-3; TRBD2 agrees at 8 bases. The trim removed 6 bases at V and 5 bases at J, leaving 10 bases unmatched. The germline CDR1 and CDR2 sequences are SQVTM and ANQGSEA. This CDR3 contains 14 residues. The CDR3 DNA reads TGCAGCGTCCGAGCGGGGGATACGGTAGATACGCAGTATTTT. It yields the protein CSVRAGDTVDTQYF.

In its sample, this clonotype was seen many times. CDR3 nucleotide sequence: TGCAGTGCTAAGTCTAGCTTTACCACAGATACGCAGTATTTT. Its translation: CSAKSSFTTDTQYF. The chain has TRBV20-1 and TRBJ2-3; a weak D match, TRBD2 (5 bases). Trimming removed 4 bases from V and 2 bases from J, with 13 bases in between. The CDR3 length is 14 residues. Per the germline V gene, CDR1 is DFQATT and CDR2 is SNEGSKA (reference sequence).

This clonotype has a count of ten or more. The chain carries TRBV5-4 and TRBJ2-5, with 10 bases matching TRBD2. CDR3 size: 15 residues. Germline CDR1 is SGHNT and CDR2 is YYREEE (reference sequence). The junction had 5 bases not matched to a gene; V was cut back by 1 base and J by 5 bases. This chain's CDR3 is CASSLPSGSGETQYF. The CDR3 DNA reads TGTGCCAGCAGCTTGCCTAGCGGGAGCGGGGAGACCCAGTACTTC.

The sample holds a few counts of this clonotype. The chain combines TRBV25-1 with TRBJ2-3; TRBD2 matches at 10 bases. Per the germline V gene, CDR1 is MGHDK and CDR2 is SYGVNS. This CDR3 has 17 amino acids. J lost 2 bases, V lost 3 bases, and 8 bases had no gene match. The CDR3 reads CASSDPLLAGDTDTQYF. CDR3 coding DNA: TGTGCCAGCAGTGACCCCCTCCTAGCGGGAGACACAGATACGCAGTATTTT.

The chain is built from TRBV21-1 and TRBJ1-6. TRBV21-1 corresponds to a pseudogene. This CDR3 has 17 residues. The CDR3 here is CASSKETESSYNSPLHF. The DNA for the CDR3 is TGTGCCAGCAGCAAAGAAACAGAGAGCTCCTATAATTCACCCCTCCACTTT.

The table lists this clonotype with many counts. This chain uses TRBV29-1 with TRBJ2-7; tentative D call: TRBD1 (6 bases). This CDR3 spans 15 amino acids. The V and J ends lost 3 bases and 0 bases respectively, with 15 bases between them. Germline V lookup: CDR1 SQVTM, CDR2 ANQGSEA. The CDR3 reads CSVEVRTALSYEQYF. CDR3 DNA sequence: TGCAGCGTTGAGGTGAGGACAGCCCTCTCCTACGAGCAGTACTTC.

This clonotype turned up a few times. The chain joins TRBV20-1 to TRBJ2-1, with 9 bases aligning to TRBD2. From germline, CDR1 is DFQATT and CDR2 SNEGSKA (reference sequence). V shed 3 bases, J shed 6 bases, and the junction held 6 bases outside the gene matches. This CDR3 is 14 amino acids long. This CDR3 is CSARVLAGSNEQFF. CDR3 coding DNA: TGCAGTGCTAGGGTCCTAGCGGGGTCCAATGAGCAGTTCTTC.

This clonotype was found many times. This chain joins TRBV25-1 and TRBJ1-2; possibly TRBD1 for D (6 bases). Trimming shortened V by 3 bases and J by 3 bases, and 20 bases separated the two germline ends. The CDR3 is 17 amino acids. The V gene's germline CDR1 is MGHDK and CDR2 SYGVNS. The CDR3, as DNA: TGTGCCAGCAGTGAGGCGGAGGGGGTCTCTGGGGACTATGGCTACACCTTC. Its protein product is CASSEAEGVSGDYGYTF.

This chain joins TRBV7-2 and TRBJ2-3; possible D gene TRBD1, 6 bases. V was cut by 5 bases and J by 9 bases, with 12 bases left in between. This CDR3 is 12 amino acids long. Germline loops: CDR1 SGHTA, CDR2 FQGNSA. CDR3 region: CASSPGGQTQYF. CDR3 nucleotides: TGTGCCAGCAGCCCTGGGGGACAAACGCAGTATTTT.

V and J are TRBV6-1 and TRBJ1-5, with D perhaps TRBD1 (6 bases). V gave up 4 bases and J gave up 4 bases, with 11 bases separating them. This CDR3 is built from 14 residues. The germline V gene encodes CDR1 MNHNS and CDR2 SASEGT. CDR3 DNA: TGTGCCAGCAGTGCCCTGGACAGTAATCAGCCCCAGCATTTT. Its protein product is CASSALDSNQPQHF.

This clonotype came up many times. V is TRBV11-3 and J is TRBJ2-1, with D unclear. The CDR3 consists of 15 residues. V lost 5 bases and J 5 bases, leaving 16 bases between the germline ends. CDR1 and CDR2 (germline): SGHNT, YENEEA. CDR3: CASSLLNVLNNEQFF. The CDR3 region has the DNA TGTGCCAGCAGCCTCTTGAATGTACTTAACAATGAGCAGTTCTTC. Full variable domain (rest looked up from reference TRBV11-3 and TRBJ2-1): EAGVVQSPRYKIIEKKQPVAFWCNPISGHNTLYWYLQNLGQGPELLIRYENEEAVDDSQLPKDRFSAERLKGVDSTLKIQPAELGDSAVYLCASSLLNVLNNEQFFGPGTRLTVL.

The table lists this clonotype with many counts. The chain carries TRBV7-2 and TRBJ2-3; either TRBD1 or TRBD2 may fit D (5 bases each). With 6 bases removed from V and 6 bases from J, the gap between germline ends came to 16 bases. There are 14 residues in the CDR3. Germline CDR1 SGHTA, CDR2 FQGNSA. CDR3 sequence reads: CASRKSGPLDTQYF. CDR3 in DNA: TGTGCCAGCAGAAAATCGGGACCTTTGGATACGCAGTATTTT. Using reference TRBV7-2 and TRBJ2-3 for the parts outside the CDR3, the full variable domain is GAGVSQSPSNKVTEKGKDVELRCDPISGHTALYWYRQSLGQGLEFLIYFQGNSAPDKSGLPSDRFSAERTGGSVSTLTIQRTQQEDSAVYLCASRKSGPLDTQYFGPGTRLTVL.

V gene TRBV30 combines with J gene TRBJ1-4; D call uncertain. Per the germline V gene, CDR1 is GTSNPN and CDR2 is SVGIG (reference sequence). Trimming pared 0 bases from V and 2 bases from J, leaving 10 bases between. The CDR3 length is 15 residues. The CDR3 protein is CAWSVPLATNEKLFF. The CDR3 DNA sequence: TGTGCCTGGAGTGTCCCTCTAGCGACTAATGAAAAACTGTTTTTT.

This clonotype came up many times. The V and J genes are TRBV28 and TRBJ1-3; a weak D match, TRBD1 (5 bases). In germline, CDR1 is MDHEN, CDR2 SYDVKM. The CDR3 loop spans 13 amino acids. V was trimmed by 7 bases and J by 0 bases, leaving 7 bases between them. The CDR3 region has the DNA TGTGCCAGCACGGGGCTCTCTGGAAACACCATATATTTT. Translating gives CASTGLSGNTIYF.

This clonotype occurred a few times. The DNA for the CDR3 is TGTGCCAGCAGTTTCCATGACTACGAGCAGTACTTC. Translated, it gives CASSFHDYEQYF. This chain links TRBV12-3 or TRBV12-4 with TRBJ2-7; D unclear. This CDR3 region has 12 residues. Trimming took off 3 bases at V and 3 bases at J, with 6 bases between the two ends.

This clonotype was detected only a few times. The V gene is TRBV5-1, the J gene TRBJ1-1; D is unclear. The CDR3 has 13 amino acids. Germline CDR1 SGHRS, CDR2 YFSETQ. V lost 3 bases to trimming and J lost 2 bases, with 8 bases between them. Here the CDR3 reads CASSSDGNTEAFF. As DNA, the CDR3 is TGCGCCAGCAGCTCGGACGGAAACACTGAAGCTTTCTTT.

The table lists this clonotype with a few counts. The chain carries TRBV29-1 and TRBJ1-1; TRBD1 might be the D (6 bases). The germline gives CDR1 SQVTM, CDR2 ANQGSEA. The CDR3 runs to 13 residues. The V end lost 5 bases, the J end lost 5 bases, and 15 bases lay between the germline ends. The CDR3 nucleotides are TGCAGCGTTAAAGGGCAGGGGAATACTGAAGCTTTCTTT. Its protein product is CSVKGQGNTEAFF.

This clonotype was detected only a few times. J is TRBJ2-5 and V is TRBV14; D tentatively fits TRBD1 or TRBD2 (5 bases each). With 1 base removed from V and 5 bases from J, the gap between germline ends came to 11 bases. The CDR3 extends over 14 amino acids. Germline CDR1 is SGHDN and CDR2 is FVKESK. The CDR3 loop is CASSQVRGRETQYF. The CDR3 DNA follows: TGTGCCAGCAGCCAAGTAAGGGGACGGGAGACCCAGTACTTC.

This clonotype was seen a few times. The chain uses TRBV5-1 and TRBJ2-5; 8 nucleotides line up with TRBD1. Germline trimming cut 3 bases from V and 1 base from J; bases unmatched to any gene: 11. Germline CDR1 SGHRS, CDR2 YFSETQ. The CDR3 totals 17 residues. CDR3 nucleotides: TGCGCCAGCAGCTCAGCCGACCATACAGGGGGCCAAGAGACCCAGTACTTC. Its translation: CASSSADHTGGQETQYF. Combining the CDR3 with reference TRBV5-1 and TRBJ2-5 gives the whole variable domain KAGVTQTPRYLIKTRGQQVTLSCSPISGHRSVSWYQQTPGQGLQFLFEYFSETQRNKGNFPGRFSGRQFSNSRSEMNVSTLELGDSALYLCASSSADHTGGQETQYFGPGTRLLVL.

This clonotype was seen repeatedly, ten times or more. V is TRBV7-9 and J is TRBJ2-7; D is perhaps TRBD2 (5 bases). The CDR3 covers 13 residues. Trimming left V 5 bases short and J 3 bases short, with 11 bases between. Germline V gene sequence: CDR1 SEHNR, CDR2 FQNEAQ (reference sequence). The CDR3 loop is CASSTGILYEQYF. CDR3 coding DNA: TGTGCCAGCAGCACCGGGATCCTCTACGAGCAGTACTTC.

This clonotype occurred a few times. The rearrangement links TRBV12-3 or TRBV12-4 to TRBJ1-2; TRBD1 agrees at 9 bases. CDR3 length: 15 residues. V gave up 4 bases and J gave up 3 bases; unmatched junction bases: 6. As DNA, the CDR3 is TGTGCCAGCAGTTCTCTTACAGGGGGCGACTATGGCTACACCTTC. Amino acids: CASSSLTGGDYGYTF.